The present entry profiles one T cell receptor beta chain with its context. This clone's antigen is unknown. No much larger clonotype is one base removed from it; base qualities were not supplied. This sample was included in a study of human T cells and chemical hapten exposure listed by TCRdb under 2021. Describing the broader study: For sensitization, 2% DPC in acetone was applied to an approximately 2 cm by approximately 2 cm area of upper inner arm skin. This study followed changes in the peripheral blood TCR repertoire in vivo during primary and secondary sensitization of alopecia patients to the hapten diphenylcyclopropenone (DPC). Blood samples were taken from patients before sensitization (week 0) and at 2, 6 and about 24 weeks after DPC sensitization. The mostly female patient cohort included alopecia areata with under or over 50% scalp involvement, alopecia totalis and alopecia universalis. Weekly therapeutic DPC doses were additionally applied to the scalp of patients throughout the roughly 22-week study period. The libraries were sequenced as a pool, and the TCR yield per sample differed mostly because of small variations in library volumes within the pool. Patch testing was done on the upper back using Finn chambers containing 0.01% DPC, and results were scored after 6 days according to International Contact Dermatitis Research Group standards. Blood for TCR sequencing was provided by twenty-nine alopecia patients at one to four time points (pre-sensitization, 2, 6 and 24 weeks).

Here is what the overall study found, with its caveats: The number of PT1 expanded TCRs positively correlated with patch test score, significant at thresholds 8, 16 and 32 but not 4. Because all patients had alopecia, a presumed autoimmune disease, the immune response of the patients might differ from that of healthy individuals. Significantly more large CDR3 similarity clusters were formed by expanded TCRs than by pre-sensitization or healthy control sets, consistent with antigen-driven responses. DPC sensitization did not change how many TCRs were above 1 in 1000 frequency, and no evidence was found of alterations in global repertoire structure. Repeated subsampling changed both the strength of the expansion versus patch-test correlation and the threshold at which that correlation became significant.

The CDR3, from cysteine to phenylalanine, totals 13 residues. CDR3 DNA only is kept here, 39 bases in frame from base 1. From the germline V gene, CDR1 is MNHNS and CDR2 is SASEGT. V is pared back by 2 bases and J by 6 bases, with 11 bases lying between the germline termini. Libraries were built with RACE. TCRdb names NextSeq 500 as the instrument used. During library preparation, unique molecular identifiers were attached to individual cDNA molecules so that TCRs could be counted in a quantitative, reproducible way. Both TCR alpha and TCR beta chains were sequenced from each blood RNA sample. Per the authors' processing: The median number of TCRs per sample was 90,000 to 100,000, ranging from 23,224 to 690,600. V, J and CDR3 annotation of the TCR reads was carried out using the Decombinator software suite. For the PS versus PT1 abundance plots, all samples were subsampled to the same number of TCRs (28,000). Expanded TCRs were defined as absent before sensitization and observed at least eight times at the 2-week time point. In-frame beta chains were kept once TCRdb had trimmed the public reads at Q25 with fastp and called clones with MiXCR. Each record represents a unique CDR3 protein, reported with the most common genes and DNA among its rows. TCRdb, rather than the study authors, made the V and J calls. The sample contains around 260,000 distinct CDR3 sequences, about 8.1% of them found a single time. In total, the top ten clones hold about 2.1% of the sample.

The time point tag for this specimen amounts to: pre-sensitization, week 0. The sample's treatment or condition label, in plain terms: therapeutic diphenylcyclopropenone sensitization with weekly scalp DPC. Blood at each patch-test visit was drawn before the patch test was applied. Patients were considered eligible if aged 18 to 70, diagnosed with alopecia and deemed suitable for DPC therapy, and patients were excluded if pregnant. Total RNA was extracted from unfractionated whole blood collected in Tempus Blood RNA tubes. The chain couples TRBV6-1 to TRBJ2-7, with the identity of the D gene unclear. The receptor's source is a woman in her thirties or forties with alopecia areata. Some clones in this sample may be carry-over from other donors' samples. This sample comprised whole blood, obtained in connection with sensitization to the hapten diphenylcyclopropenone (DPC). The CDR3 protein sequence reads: CASSEYGPREQYF. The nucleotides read TGTGCCAGCAGTGAATATGGGCCGCGCGAGCAGTACTTC.